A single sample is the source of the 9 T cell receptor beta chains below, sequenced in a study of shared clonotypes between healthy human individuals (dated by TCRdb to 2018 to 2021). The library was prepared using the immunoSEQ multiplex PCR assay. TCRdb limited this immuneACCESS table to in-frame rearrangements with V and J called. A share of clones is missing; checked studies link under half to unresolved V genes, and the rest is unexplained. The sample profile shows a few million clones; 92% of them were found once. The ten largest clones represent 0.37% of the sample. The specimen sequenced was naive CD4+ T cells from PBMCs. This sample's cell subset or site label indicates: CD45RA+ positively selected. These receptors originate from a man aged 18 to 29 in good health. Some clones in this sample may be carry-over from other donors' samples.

CDR3: CASSLRQGRGYTF. The CDR3 DNA follows: TGTGCCAGCAGCCTACGCCAGGGTCGTGGCTACACCTTC. The chain links TRBV28 to TRBJ1-2; perhaps TRBD1 as D (5 bases). The CDR3 contains 13 residues. V was trimmed by 6 bases and J by 7 bases, leaving 15 bases between them. Germline assignment: CDR1 MDHEN and CDR2 SYDVKM.

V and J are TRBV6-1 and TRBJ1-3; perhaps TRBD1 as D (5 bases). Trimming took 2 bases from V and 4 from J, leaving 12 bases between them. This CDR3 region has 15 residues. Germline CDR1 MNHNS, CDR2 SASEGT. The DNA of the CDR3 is TGTGCCAGCAGTGAACCCCGGGGGAGCGGAAACACCATATATTTT. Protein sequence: CASSEPRGSGNTIYF.

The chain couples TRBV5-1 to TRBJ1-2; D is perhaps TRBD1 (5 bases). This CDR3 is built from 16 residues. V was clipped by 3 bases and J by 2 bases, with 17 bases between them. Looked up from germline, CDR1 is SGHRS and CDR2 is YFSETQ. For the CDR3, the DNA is TGCGCCAGCAGCTCGGGTGGGACCGTGAGAAACTATGGCTACACCTTC. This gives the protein CASSSGGTVRNYGYTF.

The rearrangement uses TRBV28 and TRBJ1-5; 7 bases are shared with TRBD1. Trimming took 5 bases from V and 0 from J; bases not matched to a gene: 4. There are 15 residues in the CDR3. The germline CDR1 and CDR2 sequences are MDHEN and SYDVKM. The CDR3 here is CASSTGDYSNQPQHF. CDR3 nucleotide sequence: TGTGCCAGCAGTACAGGGGATTATAGCAATCAGCCCCAGCATTTT. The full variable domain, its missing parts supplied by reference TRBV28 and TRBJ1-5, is DVKVTQSSRYLVKRTGEKVFLECVQDMDHENMFWYRQDPGLGLRLIYFSYDVKMKEKGDIPEGYSVSREKKERFSLILESASTNQTSMYLCASSTGDYSNQPQHFGDGTRLSIL.

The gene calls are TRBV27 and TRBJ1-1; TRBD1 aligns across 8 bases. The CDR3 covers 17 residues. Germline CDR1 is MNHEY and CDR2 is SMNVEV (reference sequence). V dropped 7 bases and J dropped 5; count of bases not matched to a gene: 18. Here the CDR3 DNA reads TGTGCCAGCATCGAGGGTGGAAGCAGGGGGCATAGGACTGAAGCTTTCTTT. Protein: CASIEGGSRGHRTEAFF.

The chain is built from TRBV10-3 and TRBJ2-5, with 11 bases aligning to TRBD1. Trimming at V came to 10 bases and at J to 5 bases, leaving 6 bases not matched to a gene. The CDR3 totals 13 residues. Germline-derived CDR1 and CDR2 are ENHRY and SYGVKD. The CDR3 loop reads CATAGQGVETQYF. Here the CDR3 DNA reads TGTGCCACGGCGGGACAGGGGGTTGAGACCCAGTACTTC.

The CDR3 bases are TGTGCCAGTAGTATAGTCGCCCCGGACAGGCGTCGGCATTTT. Translated: CASSIVAPDRRRHF. This chain uses TRBV19 with TRBJ1-5; 7 positions match TRBD1. Germline V gene sequence: CDR1 LNHDA, CDR2 SQIVND (reference sequence). J was trimmed by 15 bases and V by 1 base; bases with no gene match: 12. The CDR3 has 14 amino acids.

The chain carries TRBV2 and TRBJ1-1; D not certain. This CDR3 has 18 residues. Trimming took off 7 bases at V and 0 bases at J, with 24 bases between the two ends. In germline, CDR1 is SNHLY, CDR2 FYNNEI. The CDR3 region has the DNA TGTGCCAGCATCAAGTGGTACCTCTCCCCCTCAGTGAACACTGAAGCTTTCTTT. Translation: CASIKWYLSPSVNTEAFF.

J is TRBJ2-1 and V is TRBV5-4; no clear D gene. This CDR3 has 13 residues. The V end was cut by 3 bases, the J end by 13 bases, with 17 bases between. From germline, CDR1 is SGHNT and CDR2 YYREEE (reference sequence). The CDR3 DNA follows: TGTGCCAGCAGCTCCGATTCCCCCCACAAACAGTTCTTC. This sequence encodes CASSSDSPHKQFF.